This record looks at one T cell receptor beta chain sequence and its context. The data were obtained in a study of cytomegalovirus exposure and HLA in healthy donors. The germline V and J ends were trimmed by 3 bases and 3 bases, with 2 bases remaining between them. The CDR3 runs to 11 residues. Germline-derived CDR1 and CDR2 are GTSNPN and SVGIG (reference sequence). A multiplex PCR was run with 60 Vbeta primers and 13 Jbeta primers. Here immunoSEQ multiplex PCR was the method, and the copy in TCRdb shows in-frame clones only, minus some. The sample lists more than 95,000 clones; approximately 80% were seen once.

This rearrangement joins TRBV30 to TRBJ1-4; D remains ambiguous. The sample taken for sequencing was PBMCs. The sequence derives from a woman younger than 35 in good health and CMV-seropositive. Here the CDR3 DNA reads TGTGCCTGGAGCGCTAATGAAAAACTGTTTTTT. This encodes CAWSANEKLFF.